This TCR beta chain was recovered during a study of shared clonotypes between healthy human individuals. Assay used: immunoSEQ multiplex PCR; TCRdb lists only in-frame clones, some missing. The table shows roughly 490,000 clones, with around 78% occurring only once. This clonotype originated in a woman in her thirties or forties in good health. Some clones in this sample may be carry-over from other donors' samples. The sequenced sample was PBMCs.

CDR3 bases: TGTGCCAGCAGCGTCCATCCGGGGGTTGGGCAGCCCCAGCATTTT. It is translated as CASSVHPGVGQPQHF. The chain uses TRBV7-2 and TRBJ1-5, with D possibly being TRBD1 (5 bases). Germline CDR1 and CDR2: SGHTA and FQGNSA. V shed 5 bases and J shed 7 bases, with 18 bases lying between them. CDR3 length equals 15 residues. Looking up the rest from reference TRBV7-2 and TRBJ1-5 gives the full variable domain: GAGVSQSPSNKVTEKGKDVELRCDPISGHTALYWYRQSLGQGLEFLIYFQGNSAPDKSGLPSDRFSAERTGGSVSTLTIQRTQQEDSAVYLCASSVHPGVGQPQHFGDGTRLSIL.